These 10 T cell receptor beta chains originate from one sample sequenced in a study of blood T cell repertoires in COVID-19. Libraries were prepared by immunoSEQ multiplex PCR; TCRdb keeps only in-frame clonotypes and omits some of them. The table shows fewer than 600,000 clones, with 85% to 90% occurring only once. Material: peripheral blood. Receptors originate from a man aged 18 to 29 with COVID-19, enrolled during active disease.

The V call is TRBV5-1, the J call TRBJ2-5, with 10 bases identical to TRBD1. CDR1 is SGHRS and CDR2 is YFSETQ in the germline V gene. The CDR3 consists of 16 residues. The V gene end was trimmed by 4 bases and the J gene end by 1 base; junction bases not matched to a gene: 7. The DNA of the CDR3 is TGCGCCAGCAGCCTAGACAGGGGGCGATCCCAAGAGACCCAGTACTTC. Its translation: CASSLDRGRSQETQYF.

The genes are TRBV7-2 and TRBJ2-2; D remains unclear. V dropped 2 bases and J dropped 8 bases, with 9 bases sitting between them. The V gene's germline CDR1 is SGHTA and CDR2 FQGNSA. The CDR3 totals 13 residues. The CDR3 spells CASSLQASGELFF. In DNA, the CDR3 is TGTGCCAGCAGCTTACAGGCTTCAGGGGAGCTGTTTTTT.

The V call is TRBV28, the J call TRBJ2-7; the D gene is possibly TRBD1 (5 bases). Deletions cut 4 bases from V and 7 bases from J, with 26 bases between. CDR1 is MDHEN, CDR2 SYDVKM, per germline. CDR3 length: 17 residues. This CDR3 reads CASSSGHSRSPLGEQYF. CDR3 bases: TGTGCCAGCAGTTCCGGACACTCTCGGTCCCCTCTTGGGGAGCAGTACTTC.

This clone was counted only a few times. The CDR3 reads CASNVGNGNGNEQFF. CDR3 in DNA: TGTGCCAGCAATGTCGGCAACGGGAATGGCAATGAGCAGTTCTTC. This chain uses TRBV5-4 with TRBJ2-1; D is possibly TRBD2 (5 bases). V lost 6 bases and J 6 bases, leaving 19 bases between the germline ends. Germline V gene data show CDR1 as SGHNT and CDR2 as YYREEE (reference sequence). The CDR3 consists of 15 residues.

CDR3 sequence reads: CASTPRARATNEKLFF. CDR3 nucleotide sequence: TGTGCCAGTACCCCAAGGGCGAGGGCTACTAATGAAAAACTGTTTTTT. The chain couples TRBV19 to TRBJ1-4; D ambiguous. V was trimmed by 7 bases and J by 2 bases, leaving 17 bases between them. The germline CDR1 and CDR2 sequences are LNHDA and SQIVND (reference sequence). This CDR3 is built from 16 residues.

The chain is built from TRBV20-1 and TRBJ1-3; TRBD1 might be the D (5 bases). The V gene's germline CDR1 is DFQATT and CDR2 SNEGSKA (reference sequence). Trimming took 3 bases from V and 0 from J, leaving 9 bases between them. CDR3 length: 14 amino acids. The CDR3: CSASQGFSGNTIYF. The DNA of the CDR3 is TGCAGTGCTAGTCAGGGATTCTCTGGAAACACCATATATTTT.

This clone appeared a single time. The chain couples TRBV2 to TRBJ2-1; D unclear. V lost 4 bases and J lost 5, with 6 bases in between. The CDR3 spans 12 residues. Germline V gives CDR1 SNHLY, CDR2 FYNNEI. For the CDR3, the DNA is TGTGCCAGCAGTGGACAAGACAATGAGCAGTTCTTC. It codes for CASSGQDNEQFF.

Concerning this clone itself: Other DNA sequences in the sample encode the same CDR3. J is TRBJ2-5 and V is TRBV5-1, with a weak D call TRBD2 (6 bases). Germline CDR1 reads SGHRS; CDR2 reads YFSETQ. The CDR3 consists of 12 residues. V lost 5 bases and J lost 4, with 9 bases in between. The CDR3 nucleotides read TGCGCCAGCAGTTCGGAGGGAGAGACCCAGTACTTC. Translation gives CASSSEGETQYF.

The CDR3, as DNA: TGTGCCAGCAGCCCTTGGGGTCGGACAGGGACCTACGAGCAGTACTTC. Residues: CASSPWGRTGTYEQYF. The chain is built from TRBV11-2 and TRBJ2-7; 8 positions agree with TRBD1. Trimming removed 5 bases from V and 2 bases from J; junction bases left unmatched: 11. Germline values: CDR1 SGHAT, CDR2 FQNNGV. The CDR3 is 16 amino acids.

This clone occurred many times. In DNA, the CDR3 is TGTGCCAGCAGCCTCTCGCAGGGAGGATACAATGAGCAGTTCTTC. This translates into CASSLSQGGYNEQFF. The chain links TRBV3-1 (or the pseudogene TRBV3-2) to TRBJ2-1; D is perhaps TRBD2 (6 bases). CDR3 length: 15 residues. Germline V gene data show CDR1 as LGHDT and CDR2 as YNNKEL (reference sequence). V was trimmed by 4 bases and J by 4 bases, leaving 14 bases between them.